This T cell receptor beta chain is from a study of T cells in Graves' hyperthyroidism and ophthalmopathy. Notes on the study in general: Classification by a 13 V-J model distinguished ophthalmopathy from stable hyperthyroidism.

This CDR3 spans 12 amino acids. Germline lookup yields CDR1 MNHEY and CDR2 SVGAGI. V lost 6 bases, J lost 1 base, and 6 bases lay in between. This clonotype occurred many times. What it recognizes is unknown. TCR beta CDR3 regions were amplified from RNA. The TCR CDR3 was amplified in a first-round RT-PCR using the HTBI primer set. TCRdb re-called the multiplex PCR reads with MiXCR, one entry per CDR3 protein. The sample carries hundreds of thousands of distinct CDR3 sequences, less than 45% recorded once. The TCR sequence derives from an adult man with Graves' disease, either hyperthyroidism or ophthalmopathy (not recorded which). Sequencing was carried out using peripheral blood or thyroid tissue (not recorded which). The chain recombines TRBV6-5 with TRBJ2-5, with no clear D. The CDR3 here is CASRFGQETQYF. The CDR3 DNA sequence: TGTGCCAGCAGGTTCGGCCAAGAGACCCAGTACTTC.